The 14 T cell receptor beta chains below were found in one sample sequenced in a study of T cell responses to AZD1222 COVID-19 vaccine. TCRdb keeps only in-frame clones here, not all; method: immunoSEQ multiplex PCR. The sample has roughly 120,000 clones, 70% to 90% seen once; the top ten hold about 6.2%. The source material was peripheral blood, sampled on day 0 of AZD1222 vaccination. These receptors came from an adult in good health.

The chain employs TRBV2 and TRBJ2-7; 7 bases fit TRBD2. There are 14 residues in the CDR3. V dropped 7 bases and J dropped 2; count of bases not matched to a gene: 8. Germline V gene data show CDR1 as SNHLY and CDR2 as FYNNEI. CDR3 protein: CASTTSENTYEQYF. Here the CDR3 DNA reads TGTGCCAGCACTACTAGCGAGAATACCTACGAGCAGTACTTC.

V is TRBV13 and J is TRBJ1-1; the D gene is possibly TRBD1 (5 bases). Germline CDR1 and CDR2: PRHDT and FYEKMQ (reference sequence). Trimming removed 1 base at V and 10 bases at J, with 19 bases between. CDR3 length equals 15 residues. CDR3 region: CASSLVNYGGSGAFF. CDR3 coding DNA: TGTGCCAGCAGCTTAGTGAACTACGGGGGAAGCGGAGCTTTCTTT.

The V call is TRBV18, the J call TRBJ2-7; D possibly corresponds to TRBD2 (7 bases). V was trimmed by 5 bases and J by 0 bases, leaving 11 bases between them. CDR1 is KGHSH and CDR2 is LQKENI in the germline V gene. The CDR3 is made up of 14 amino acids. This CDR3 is CASSGRGNSYEQYF. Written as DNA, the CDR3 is TGTGCCAGCTCAGGGAGGGGGAACTCCTACGAGCAGTACTTC.

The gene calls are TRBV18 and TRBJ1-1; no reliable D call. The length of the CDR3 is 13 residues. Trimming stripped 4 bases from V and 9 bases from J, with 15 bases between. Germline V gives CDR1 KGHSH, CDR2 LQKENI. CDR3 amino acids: CASSQDLQGKAFF. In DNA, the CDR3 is TGTGCCAGCTCACAGGACCTCCAAGGCAAAGCTTTCTTT.

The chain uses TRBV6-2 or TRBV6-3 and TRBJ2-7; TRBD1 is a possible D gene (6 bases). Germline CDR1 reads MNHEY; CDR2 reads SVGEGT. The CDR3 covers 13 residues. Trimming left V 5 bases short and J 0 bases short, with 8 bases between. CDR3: CASSRTDSYEQYF. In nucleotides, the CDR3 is TGTGCCAGCAGTCGGACAGACTCCTACGAGCAGTACTTC.

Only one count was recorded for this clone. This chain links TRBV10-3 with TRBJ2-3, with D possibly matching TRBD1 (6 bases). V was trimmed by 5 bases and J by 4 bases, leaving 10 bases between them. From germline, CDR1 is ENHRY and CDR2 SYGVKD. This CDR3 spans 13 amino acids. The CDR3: CAISYRVADTQYF. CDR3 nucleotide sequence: TGTGCCATCAGTTACAGGGTCGCAGATACGCAGTATTTT.

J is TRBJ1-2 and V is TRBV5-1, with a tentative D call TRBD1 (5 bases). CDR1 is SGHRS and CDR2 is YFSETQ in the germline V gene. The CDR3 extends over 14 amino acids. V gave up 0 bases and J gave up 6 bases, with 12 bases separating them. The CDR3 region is CASSLEQGKNGYTF. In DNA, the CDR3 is TGCGCCAGCAGCTTGGAGCAGGGCAAGAATGGCTACACCTTC.

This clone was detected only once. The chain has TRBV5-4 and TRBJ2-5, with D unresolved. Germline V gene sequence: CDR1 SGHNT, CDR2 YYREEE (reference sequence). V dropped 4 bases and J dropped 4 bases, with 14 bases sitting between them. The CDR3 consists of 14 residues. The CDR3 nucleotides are TGTGCCAGCAGCATCCGCTCGCCCGGAGAGACCCAGTACTTC. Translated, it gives CASSIRSPGETQYF.

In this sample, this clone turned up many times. The CDR3 region has the DNA TGTGCCAGCAGTGAAGAGTTTCAAGAGACCCAGTACTTC. This sequence encodes CASSEEFQETQYF. The chain couples TRBV2 to TRBJ2-5, with no clear D. The V end was cut by 1 base, the J end by 2 bases, with 5 bases between. The CDR3 loop spans 13 amino acids. The germline gives CDR1 SNHLY, CDR2 FYNNEI.

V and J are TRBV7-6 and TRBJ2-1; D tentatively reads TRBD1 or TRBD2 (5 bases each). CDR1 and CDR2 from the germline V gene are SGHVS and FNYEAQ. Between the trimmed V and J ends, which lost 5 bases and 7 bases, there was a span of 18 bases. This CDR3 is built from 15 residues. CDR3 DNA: TGTGCCAGCAGCGTCGGTTATTCGGGGCAAAATGAGCAGTTCTTC. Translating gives CASSVGYSGQNEQFF.

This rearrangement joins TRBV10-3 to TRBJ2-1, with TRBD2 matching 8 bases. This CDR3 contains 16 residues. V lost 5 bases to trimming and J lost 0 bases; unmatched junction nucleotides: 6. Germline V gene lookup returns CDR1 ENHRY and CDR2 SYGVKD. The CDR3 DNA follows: TGTGCCATCAGTTCTTACGCGGGGGGCTCCTACAATGAGCAGTTCTTC. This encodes CAISSYAGGSYNEQFF.

The CDR3 loop is CASSPTGTQNNSPLHF. In DNA form, the CDR3 reads TGTGCCAGCAGCCCGACCGGGACACAAAATAATTCACCCCTCCACTTT. This sequence joins TRBV27 and TRBJ1-6; a weak D match, TRBD1 (6 bases). This CDR3 comprises 16 residues. Trimming removed 6 bases at V and 5 bases at J, with 17 bases between. Germline CDR1 is MNHEY and CDR2 is SMNVEV (reference sequence).

The CDR3 protein is CASSSSLYNEQFF. CDR3 nucleotides: TGTGCCAGCAGCTCCAGCCTCTACAATGAGCAGTTCTTC. The chain recombines TRBV7-3 with TRBJ2-1; D is undetermined. Germline V gives CDR1 SGHTA, CDR2 FQGTGA. The V gene lost 4 bases and the J gene lost 3 bases, with 7 bases spanning the gap. The CDR3 has 13 amino acids.

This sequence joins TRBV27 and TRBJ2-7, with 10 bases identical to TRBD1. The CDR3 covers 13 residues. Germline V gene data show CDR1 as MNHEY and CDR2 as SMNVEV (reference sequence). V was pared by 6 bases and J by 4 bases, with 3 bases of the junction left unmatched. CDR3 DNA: TGTGCCAGCAGCCGGGACAGGGGATACGAGCAGTACTTC. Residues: CASSRDRGYEQYF.